The rows below give T cell receptor beta chains drawn from one sample of a study of T-cell reconstitution after alpha-beta-depleted transplantation in children. TCRdb re-analysed the PCR reads in MiXCR, keeping a single row per CDR3 protein. This sample has around 360,000 distinct CDR3 sequences; over 9% occur once, and the top ten carry around 2.3%. The sample in question was PBMCs from the stem cell graft donor, obtained from the stem cell graft. The receptors shown here come from a human donor who donated a stem cell graft to a child with acute lymphoblastic leukemia. CDR3s include the opening cysteine and the closing phenylalanine or tryptophan. D genes are given only for firm matches. A clone size is listed for some rows: how often the clone was seen (once, few, many), or a class if it is expanded.

clone_size: .; cdr3_length: 16; d_call: TRBD2; v_call: TRBV6-1; j_call: TRBJ2-3; cdr3_aa: CASSPRTSGVTDTQYF; cdr3_nt: TGTGCCAGCAGTCCCCGCACTAGCGGGGTCACAGATACGCAGTATTTT
clone_size: few; cdr3_length: 17; d_call: TRBD2; v_call: TRBV4-1; j_call: TRBJ2-3; cdr3_aa: CASSQEGLAGITDTQYF; cdr3_nt: TGCGCCAGCAGCCAAGAAGGACTAGCGGGTATCACAGATACGCAGTATTTT
clone_size: few; cdr3_length: 16; d_call: TRBD2; v_call: TRBV5-1; j_call: TRBJ2-1; cdr3_aa: CASSPWTSGLNNEQFF; cdr3_nt: TGCGCCAGCAGCCCGTGGACTAGCGGCCTAAACAATGAGCAGTTCTTC
clone_size: many; cdr3_length: 15; d_call: TRBD2; v_call: TRBV7-9; j_call: TRBJ2-1; cdr3_aa: CASRLAGNSYNEQFF; cdr3_nt: TGTGCCAGCAGGTTAGCGGGAAACTCCTACAATGAGCAGTTCTTC
clone_size: .; cdr3_length: 12; d_call: .; v_call: TRBV12-3/TRBV12-4; j_call: TRBJ2-7; cdr3_aa: CASGGIGYEQYF; cdr3_nt: TGTGCCAGTGGCGGGATCGGCTACGAGCAGTACTTC
clone_size: few; cdr3_length: 15; d_call: TRBD2; v_call: TRBV5-1; j_call: TRBJ2-1; cdr3_aa: CASSLQTSAYNEQFF; cdr3_nt: TGCGCCAGCAGCCTCCAAACTAGCGCCTACAATGAGCAGTTCTTC
clone_size: many; cdr3_length: 12; d_call: .; v_call: TRBV10-3; j_call: TRBJ2-1; cdr3_aa: CAIGQTYNEQFF; cdr3_nt: TGTGCCATCGGGCAAACCTACAATGAGCAGTTCTTC
clone_size: .; cdr3_length: 15; d_call: TRBD2; v_call: TRBV6-2/TRBV6-3; j_call: TRBJ2-1; cdr3_aa: CAITSGSGRYNEQFF; cdr3_nt: TGTGCCATTACCTCGGGTAGCGGGAGATACAATGAGCAGTTCTTC
clone_size: .; cdr3_length: 16; d_call: .; v_call: TRBV5-1; j_call: TRBJ2-3; cdr3_aa: CASSSGAGLDTDTQYF; cdr3_nt: TGCGCCAGCAGCTCGGGGGCGGGACTCGACACAGATACGCAGTATTTT
clone_size: few; cdr3_length: 14; d_call: .; v_call: TRBV20-1; j_call: TRBJ1-1; cdr3_aa: CSARDQAGLTEAFF; cdr3_nt: TGCAGTGCTAGAGATCAGGCAGGGCTTACTGAAGCTTTCTTT
clone_size: many; cdr3_length: 10; d_call: .; v_call: TRBV28; j_call: TRBJ1-1; cdr3_aa: CASSSKQAFF; cdr3_nt: TGTGCCAGCAGTTCAAAACAGGCTTTCTTT
clone_size: .; cdr3_length: 14; d_call: .; v_call: TRBV7-3; j_call: TRBJ2-2; cdr3_aa: CASSRDLNTGELFF; cdr3_nt: TGTGCCAGCTCTAGGGACCTAAACACCGGGGAGCTGTTTTTT
clone_size: .; cdr3_length: 12; d_call: .; v_call: TRBV20-1; j_call: TRBJ1-2; cdr3_aa: CSARDRADGYTF; cdr3_nt: TGCAGTGCTAGAGACCGGGCGGATGGCTACACCTTC
clone_size: few; cdr3_length: 16; d_call: TRBD2; v_call: TRBV27; j_call: TRBJ2-3; cdr3_aa: CASSLLPSGREDTQYF; cdr3_nt: TGTGCCAGCAGTTTACTGCCTAGCGGGAGAGAGGATACGCAGTATTTT
clone_size: few; cdr3_length: 14; d_call: .; v_call: TRBV5-1; j_call: TRBJ1-4; cdr3_aa: CASSWTALNEKLFF; cdr3_nt: TGCGCCAGCAGCTGGACAGCTCTTAATGAAAAACTGTTTTTT
clone_size: .; cdr3_length: 13; d_call: .; v_call: TRBV27; j_call: TRBJ2-5; cdr3_aa: CASSISAGETQYF; cdr3_nt: TGTGCCAGTTCTATCTCGGCGGGAGAGACCCAGTACTTC
clone_size: .; cdr3_length: 16; d_call: TRBD2; v_call: TRBV11-2; j_call: TRBJ2-7; cdr3_aa: CASSFSGTSGVYEQYF; cdr3_nt: TGTGCCAGCAGCTTTTCCGGGACTAGCGGGGTTTACGAGCAGTACTTC
clone_size: many; cdr3_length: 15; d_call: TRBD1; v_call: TRBV5-1; j_call: TRBJ2-7; cdr3_aa: CASSTYRGSSYEQYF; cdr3_nt: TGCGCCAGCAGCACCTACAGGGGTAGCTCCTACGAGCAGTACTTC
clone_size: .; cdr3_length: 14; d_call: .; v_call: TRBV4-3; j_call: TRBJ2-5; cdr3_aa: CASSLIRGQETQYF; cdr3_nt: TGCGCCAGCAGCCTGATCCGGGGACAAGAGACCCAGTACTTC
clone_size: few; cdr3_length: 17; d_call: .; v_call: TRBV12-3/TRBV12-4; j_call: TRBJ1-2; cdr3_aa: CASSLQGKVLTNYGYTF; cdr3_nt: TGTGCCAGCAGCCTACAGGGCAAGGTCCTTACTAACTATGGCTACACCTTC
clone_size: many; cdr3_length: 16; d_call: TRBD2; v_call: TRBV20-1; j_call: TRBJ2-3; cdr3_aa: CSAETWTSGDTDTQYF; cdr3_nt: TGCAGTGCCGAGACCTGGACTAGCGGGGACACAGATACGCAGTATTTT
clone_size: few; cdr3_length: 14; d_call: TRBD1; v_call: TRBV19; j_call: TRBJ2-1; cdr3_aa: CASHYRGRGNEQFF; cdr3_nt: TGTGCCAGCCACTACAGGGGACGGGGTAATGAGCAGTTCTTC
clone_size: many; cdr3_length: 14; d_call: .; v_call: TRBV3-1; j_call: TRBJ2-7; cdr3_aa: CASSPVLGTYEQYF; cdr3_nt: TGTGCCAGCAGCCCCGTACTCGGCACCTACGAGCAGTACTTC
clone_size: .; cdr3_length: 17; d_call: .; v_call: TRBV3-1; j_call: TRBJ2-3; cdr3_aa: CASSQEGLSASTDTQYF; cdr3_nt: TGTGCCAGCAGCCAAGAAGGTCTGAGCGCCAGCACAGATACGCAGTATTTT
clone_size: many; cdr3_length: 13; d_call: .; v_call: TRBV20-1; j_call: TRBJ1-4; cdr3_aa: CSARGATNEKLFF; cdr3_nt: TGCAGTGCTAGGGGAGCAACTAATGAAAAACTGTTTTTT
clone_size: .; cdr3_length: 15; d_call: .; v_call: TRBV5-5; j_call: TRBJ1-2; cdr3_aa: CASSPHGGTNYGYTF; cdr3_nt: TGTGCCAGCAGCCCCCACGGAGGGACTAACTATGGCTACACCTTC
clone_size: few; cdr3_length: 13; d_call: TRBD2; v_call: TRBV20-1; j_call: TRBJ2-3; cdr3_aa: CSVPLAGDHTQYF; cdr3_nt: TGCAGTGTCCCTCTAGCGGGAGATCATACGCAGTATTTT
clone_size: .; cdr3_length: 15; d_call: .; v_call: TRBV5-1; j_call: TRBJ1-1; cdr3_aa: CASSLNDPLNTEAFF; cdr3_nt: TGCGCCAGCAGCCTAAACGACCCTTTAAACACTGAAGCTTTCTTT
clone_size: few; cdr3_length: 16; d_call: TRBD2; v_call: TRBV28; j_call: TRBJ2-1; cdr3_aa: CASSLPSGDSRNEQFF; cdr3_nt: TGTGCCAGCAGTTTACCTAGCGGGGACTCACGTAATGAGCAGTTCTTC
clone_size: many; cdr3_length: 14; d_call: .; v_call: TRBV12-3/TRBV12-4; j_call: TRBJ1-1; cdr3_aa: CASRSNGGNTEAFF; cdr3_nt: TGTGCCAGCAGATCGAACGGAGGGAACACTGAAGCTTTCTTT
clone_size: few; cdr3_length: 15; d_call: .; v_call: TRBV14; j_call: TRBJ2-3; cdr3_aa: CASSSGGTSTDTQYF; cdr3_nt: TGTGCCAGCAGTAGCGGAGGAACTAGCACAGATACGCAGTATTTT
clone_size: few; cdr3_length: 16; d_call: .; v_call: TRBV24-1; j_call: TRBJ2-6; cdr3_aa: CATSDLVLSGANVLTF; cdr3_nt: TGTGCCACCAGTGATTTAGTCCTCTCTGGGGCCAACGTCCTGACTTTC
clone_size: few; cdr3_length: 13; d_call: .; v_call: TRBV7-2; j_call: TRBJ2-7; cdr3_aa: CASRHSNFHEQYF; cdr3_nt: TGTGCCAGCCGTCATAGTAACTTCCACGAGCAGTACTTC
clone_size: few; cdr3_length: 16; d_call: .; v_call: TRBV5-1; j_call: TRBJ2-5; cdr3_aa: CASSPAGGVRQETQYF; cdr3_nt: TGCGCCAGCAGCCCGGCCGGGGGAGTTCGGCAAGAGACCCAGTACTTC
clone_size: few; cdr3_length: 15; d_call: TRBD2; v_call: TRBV5-1; j_call: TRBJ2-1; cdr3_aa: CASTLRTSGTNEQFF; cdr3_nt: TGCGCCAGTACCCTCCGGACTAGCGGGACCAATGAGCAGTTCTTC
clone_size: .; cdr3_length: 14; d_call: .; v_call: TRBV7-2; j_call: TRBJ2-3; cdr3_aa: CASSPSRITDTQYF; cdr3_nt: TGTGCCAGCAGCCCCTCCCGGATCACAGATACGCAGTATTTT
clone_size: few; cdr3_length: 14; d_call: TRBD2; v_call: TRBV5-1; j_call: TRBJ2-1; cdr3_aa: CASSLVVGLEVKFF; cdr3_nt: TGCGCCAGCAGCTTGGTGGTGGGACTAGAAGTCAAGTTCTTC
clone_size: few; cdr3_length: 15; d_call: TRBD1; v_call: TRBV28; j_call: TRBJ1-5; cdr3_aa: CASSPGDSRNQPQHF; cdr3_nt: TGTGCCAGCAGTCCGGGGGACAGCAGAAATCAGCCCCAGCATTTT
clone_size: .; cdr3_length: 16; d_call: .; v_call: TRBV12-3/TRBV12-4; j_call: TRBJ2-1; cdr3_aa: CASSQRQAHTYNEQFF; cdr3_nt: TGTGCCAGCAGTCAACGACAGGCACACACCTACAATGAGCAGTTCTTC
clone_size: .; cdr3_length: 15; d_call: TRBD2; v_call: TRBV11-1; j_call: TRBJ2-1; cdr3_aa: CASSLASGKLNEQFF; cdr3_nt: TGTGCCAGCAGCTTGGCTAGCGGGAAGTTGAATGAGCAGTTCTTC
clone_size: many; cdr3_length: 13; d_call: TRBD1; v_call: TRBV6-1; j_call: TRBJ1-1; cdr3_aa: CASRDRGQAEAFF; cdr3_nt: TGTGCCAGCAGGGACAGGGGGCAAGCTGAAGCTTTCTTT
clone_size: .; cdr3_length: 14; d_call: .; v_call: TRBV5-1; j_call: TRBJ1-4; cdr3_aa: CASSSGTRDEKLFF; cdr3_nt: TGCGCCAGCAGCTCCGGGACCCGTGATGAAAAACTGTTTTTT
clone_size: few; cdr3_length: 17; d_call: .; v_call: TRBV7-6; j_call: TRBJ2-6; cdr3_aa: CASSLGTLISGANVLTF; cdr3_nt: TGTGCCAGCAGCTTAGGGACCTTGATCTCTGGGGCCAACGTCCTGACTTTC
clone_size: few; cdr3_length: 17; d_call: .; v_call: TRBV30; j_call: TRBJ2-5; cdr3_aa: CAWSVSGTGKGGGTQYF; cdr3_nt: TGTGCCTGGAGTGTTAGCGGGACAGGGAAGGGAGGAGGGACCCAGTACTTC
clone_size: .; cdr3_length: 15; d_call: .; v_call: TRBV4-1; j_call: TRBJ1-5; cdr3_aa: CASSQVRGSNQPQHF; cdr3_nt: TGCGCCAGCAGCCAAGTAAGGGGAAGCAATCAGCCCCAGCATTTT
clone_size: many; cdr3_length: 12; d_call: .; v_call: TRBV12-3/TRBV12-4; j_call: TRBJ1-3; cdr3_aa: CASSFVRNTIYF; cdr3_nt: TGTGCCAGCAGTTTCGTTCGAAACACCATATATTTT
clone_size: .; cdr3_length: 14; d_call: .; v_call: TRBV20-1; j_call: TRBJ2-1; cdr3_aa: CSAVSGSFYNEQFF; cdr3_nt: TGCAGTGCCGTCTCAGGGAGCTTCTACAATGAGCAGTTCTTC
clone_size: .; cdr3_length: 14; d_call: TRBD2; v_call: TRBV20-1; j_call: TRBJ2-1; cdr3_aa: CSAPTSGNYNEQFF; cdr3_nt: TGCAGTGCTCCCACTAGCGGCAACTACAATGAGCAGTTCTTC
clone_size: few; cdr3_length: 15; d_call: TRBD2; v_call: TRBV7-2; j_call: TRBJ2-7; cdr3_aa: CASSLGTSGRDEQYF; cdr3_nt: TGTGCCAGCAGCTTAGGGACTAGCGGGAGGGACGAGCAGTACTTC
clone_size: many; cdr3_length: 14; d_call: .; v_call: TRBV4-1; j_call: TRBJ2-7; cdr3_aa: CASSQGPSSYEQYF; cdr3_nt: TGCGCCAGCAGCCAGGGCCCTAGCTCCTACGAGCAGTACTTC
clone_size: few; cdr3_length: 16; d_call: .; v_call: TRBV29-1; j_call: TRBJ2-3; cdr3_aa: CSVEGGAVRGTDTQYF; cdr3_nt: TGCAGCGTTGAAGGGGGGGCCGTAAGAGGCACAGATACGCAGTATTTT
clone_size: .; cdr3_length: 14; d_call: TRBD1; v_call: TRBV18; j_call: TRBJ1-1; cdr3_aa: CASSPPGRGREAFF; cdr3_nt: TGTGCCAGCTCACCACCAGGAAGGGGGCGGGAAGCTTTCTTT
clone_size: many; cdr3_length: 16; d_call: TRBD1; v_call: TRBV4-1; j_call: TRBJ2-1; cdr3_aa: CASSREPGQGFNEQFF; cdr3_nt: TGCGCCAGCAGCCGAGAACCGGGACAGGGGTTCAATGAGCAGTTCTTC
clone_size: .; cdr3_length: 16; d_call: TRBD2; v_call: TRBV4-3; j_call: TRBJ2-7; cdr3_aa: CASSHSASGESYEQYF; cdr3_nt: TGCGCCAGCAGCCACTCCGCTAGCGGAGAGTCCTACGAGCAGTACTTC
clone_size: many; cdr3_length: 13; d_call: .; v_call: TRBV4-3; j_call: TRBJ2-2; cdr3_aa: CASSYTDTGELFF; cdr3_nt: TGCGCCAGCAGCTACACAGACACCGGGGAGCTGTTTTTT